This T cell receptor beta chain originates from a study of T cells after yellow fever vaccination. Whole-study results and caveats: Highly abundant clonotypes carried over from the bulk population could end up in FACS-sorted repertoires as contaminants. Booster samples showed a return of most primary-vaccination clones (almost 97% CD4, approximately 88% CD8).

Trimming stripped 6 bases from V and 6 bases from J, with 9 bases between. The CDR3 covers 12 residues. CDR1 SGHDN and CDR2 FVKESK come from the germline V gene. This clonotype occurred a few times. Its antigen is unknown. Template switching by 5'RACE produced TCR cDNA, adding a universal primer site and UMIs. TCRdb redid the calling of the 5' RACE reads with MiXCR, one entry per CDR3 protein. Of around 600,000 distinct CDR3 sequences in the sample, 9% to 15% were seen once. This receptor was identified in a man younger than 40 who received the YFV17D yellow fever vaccine. The gene calls are TRBV14 and TRBJ2-4; D is uncertain. The source was PBMCs, collected on the day of the yellow fever booster vaccination. CDR3 sequence (DNA): TGTGCCAGCAGGGGGTCTGGAAACATTCAGTACTTC. Translating it yields CASRGSGNIQYF.